Listed below are T cell receptor beta chains from one sample, sequenced in a study of OX40 agonist ivuxolimab in advanced cancers. The data were produced by immunoSEQ multiplex PCR, yet TCRdb's version contains in-frame clones alone and is incomplete. This sample has roughly 140,000 clones, with roughly 94% found just once. The sample consisted of CD4+ or CD8+ T cells sorted from blood, taken in a trial of the OX40 agonist ivuxolimab. These receptors came from an adult with an advanced solid tumor such as melanoma, head and neck, liver or kidney cancer. Each CDR3 is given with its conserved first and last residue. D genes are given only for firm matches. The size field is filled for only some rows; it gives once, few, many or a size class.

CASSPRGRDYGYTF	TGCGCCAGCAGCCCCCGGGGGAGGGACTATGGCTACACCTTC	once	.	TRBJ1-2	14	TRBV5-1
CASSSHDRGISYEQYF	TGTGCCAGCAGCTCCCATGACAGGGGGATCTCCTACGAGCAGTACTTC	.	TRBD1	TRBJ2-7	16	TRBV7-2
CASSEGGGGYTF	TGCGCCAGCAGCGAAGGCGGCGGGGGCTACACCTTC	.	.	TRBJ1-2	12	TRBV5-1
CASSRGQGGNQPQHF	TGTGCCAGCAGCCGGGGACAGGGGGGAAATCAGCCCCAGCATTTT	.	TRBD1	TRBJ1-5	15	TRBV6-5
CASSLVQGDGYTF	TGCGCCAGCAGCTTGGTACAGGGCGATGGCTACACCTTC	.	.	TRBJ1-2	13	TRBV5-1
CASSRLSGGKGEQFF	TGTGCCAGCAGCCGACTCAGCGGGGGGAAGGGTGAGCAGTTCTTC	.	TRBD2	TRBJ2-1	15	TRBV5-8
CASSQRGTSGRAHNEQFF	TGCGCCAGCAGCCAAAGGGGGACTAGCGGGAGGGCCCACAATGAGCAGTTCTTC	.	TRBD2	TRBJ2-1	18	TRBV5-1
CASSLPVYNEQFF	TGTGCCAGCAGCCTCCCGGTTTACAATGAGCAGTTCTTC	.	.	TRBJ2-1	13	TRBV7-2
CASSSQGTEGYTF	TGTGCCAGCAGCTCGCAGGGGACGGAAGGCTACACCTTC	.	.	TRBJ1-2	13	TRBV5-5
CASRRLVIGTGELFF	TGTGCCAGTAGGAGGCTAGTTATTGGCACCGGGGAGCTGTTTTTT	.	.	TRBJ2-2	15	TRBV19
CASSYIRGNTGELFF	TGTGCCAGCAGTTATATCCGGGGAAACACCGGGGAGCTGTTTTTT	.	.	TRBJ2-2	15	TRBV6-5
CASRSTGGATNEKLFF	TGTGCCAGCAGGTCCACAGGGGGCGCAACAAATGAAAAACTGTTTTTT	.	TRBD1	TRBJ1-4	16	TRBV6-6
CASGLALVGEPNTEAFF	TGTGCTAGTGGTTTGGCATTGGTTGGGGAACCGAACACTGAAGCTTTCTTT	few	.	TRBJ1-1	17	TRBV12-5
CASSDDRYSYEQYF	TGCGCCAGCAGTGATGACAGATACTCCTACGAGCAGTACTTC	.	.	TRBJ2-7	14	TRBV10-2
CASSRQGRDEQYF	TGTGCCAGCAGCCGTCAGGGACGGGACGAGCAGTACTTC	few	.	TRBJ2-7	13	TRBV5-6
CASSETANYGYTF	TGTGCCAGCAGTGAGACGGCTAACTATGGCTACACCTTC	.	.	TRBJ1-2	13	TRBV2
CASSIEPGWTGQPQHF	TGTGCCAGTAGTATAGAGCCCGGGTGGACAGGGCAGCCCCAGCATTTT	.	TRBD1	TRBJ1-5	16	TRBV19
CASSPMGLAGATDTQYF	TGTGCCAGCAGCCCCATGGGGCTAGCGGGGGCCACAGATACGCAGTATTTT	.	TRBD2	TRBJ2-3	17	TRBV5-4
CASSGGPGILDTQYF	TGTGCCAGCAGTGGAGGCCCGGGGATTTTAGATACGCAGTATTTT	.	.	TRBJ2-3	15	TRBV27
CASSQDSRGNQPQHF	TGCGCCAGCAGCCAAGATAGCAGGGGAAATCAGCCCCAGCATTTT	few	.	TRBJ1-5	15	TRBV4-3
CASSLRQQETQYF	TGCGCCAGCAGCTTAAGACAGCAAGAGACCCAGTACTTC	.	.	TRBJ2-5	13	TRBV5-1
CASSPGQGSYEQYF	TGTGCCAGCAGCCCGGGACAGGGCTCCTACGAGCAGTACTTC	.	TRBD1	TRBJ2-7	14	TRBV5-1
CASSLDWEGEQFF	TGCGCCAGCAGCCTCGATTGGGAAGGTGAGCAGTTCTTC	.	.	TRBJ2-1	13	TRBV4-3
CASRRGAGNTEAFF	TGTGCCAGCAGACGGGGCGCAGGGAACACTGAAGCTTTCTTT	.	.	TRBJ1-1	14	TRBV28
CASRLARGPGRGYTF	TGTGCAAGTCGCTTAGCTAGAGGGCCAGGTCGTGGCTACACCTTC	.	.	TRBJ1-2	15	TRBV12-2
CASSSKVRDRGWKNYGYTF	TGTGCCAGTAGTTCGAAGGTTCGGGACAGGGGGTGGAAGAACTATGGCTACACCTTC	once	TRBD1	TRBJ1-2	19	TRBV19
CASSFRASGSPASTDTQYF	TGTGCCAGCAGCTTCCGAGCTAGCGGGAGCCCTGCTAGCACAGATACGCAGTATTTT	.	TRBD2	TRBJ2-3	19	TRBV7-9
CASSLGHEETQYF	TGTGCTAGCAGCTTGGGACACGAAGAGACCCAGTACTTC	.	.	TRBJ2-5	13	TRBV7-7
CASSGLASTDTQYF	TGTGCCAGCAGCGGACTAGCTAGCACAGATACGCAGTATTTT	few	TRBD2	TRBJ2-3	14	TRBV4-2
CASSPPNSRTDTQYF	TGTGCCAGCTCACCACCTAACAGCCGCACAGATACGCAGTATTTT	.	.	TRBJ2-3	15	TRBV18
CASNPGGFTNYGYTF	TGTGCCAGCAACCCTGGCGGGTTTACAAACTATGGCTACACCTTC	.	.	TRBJ1-2	15	TRBV27
CATSRVGRSPGELFF	TGTGCCACCAGCAGAGTTGGGAGAAGCCCCGGGGAGCTGTTTTTT	.	.	TRBJ2-2	15	TRBV15